This T cell receptor beta chain was captured in a study of blood T cells in healthy people across ages (dated by TCRdb to 2014 to 2015). About the full investigation: In model experiments, template switching captured roughly one uniquely barcoded TCR beta cDNA molecule for every two T cells. To track age-related changes in TCR beta repertoire diversity, the study relied on deep sequencing normalized with unique cDNA molecular identifiers. Donors were grouped into four age groups: young (average roughly 17 years), middle-aged (39), aged (around 66) and long-lived (approximately 81). To avoid experimental bias, donors of different ages were randomly spread across the sequencing lanes. Two additional independent replicas of 1 million unique cDNA reads from the same blood draw were analyzed for two donors (one aged 18 to 29 and one aged 80 or older). Overall study results and their limits: Donor CMV infection status was unknown, potentially confounding age-related changes in expanded clonotypes. Observed TCR beta diversity per million T cells fell roughly linearly with age, and a significant reduction was already apparent by age around 40. A strong correlation was found between observed TCR beta diversity and the percentage of naive T cells measured by flow cytometry. Compared with the aged group, the long-lived group had more naive CD4+ T cells, fewer expanded clones and increased TCR diversity, suggesting age selection. Estimates of total diversity based on one million sequenced T cells were regarded as lower bounds and as underestimates. Since profiling was done on bulk unsorted PBMCs, naive and antigen-experienced compartments could not be conclusively compared.

This clonotype was recorded only once. Its target antigen remains unknown. There are no base qualities to consult, and no much larger clone falls within one base. Donors were approximately 42 systemically healthy Caucasian individuals from Russia aged roughly 6 to 90 years. Each donor gave ten milliliters of peripheral blood, collected into EDTA-treated Vacutainer tubes. Ficoll-Paque density-gradient centrifugation was used to isolate PBMCs, with at least 6.5 million per sample. Trizol reagent was used to extract total RNA from the PBMCs, yielding at least 6 micrograms per sample. For every donor, an aliquot of PBMCs went through flow cytometry to measure the percentages of naive CD45RAhigh/CD27high T cells. The library came from 5' RACE. The second PCR ran for about 7 to 11 cycles and used a J-beta primer mix along with a sample-barcoded 5' primer. A unique molecular identifier was introduced onto each TCR beta cDNA molecule by a template-switch 5' adaptor carrying 12 random nucleotides. Each sample yielded at least 3 million CDR3-containing paired-end reads. The Mint cDNA synthesis kit, primed by a TRBC-specific oligonucleotide, was used to synthesize first-strand cDNA from all RNA. All cDNA was treated with uracil-DNA glycosylase and then went through a first 18-cycle PCR with the universal primers M1SS and BC2_uni_R. In the paper's pipeline: For normalization, 1 million high-quality reads, each with a distinct molecular identifier, were randomly selected from each sample. Instead of being binned into consensus sequences, reads that shared molecular identifiers were thrown out. MiTCR, set to a Q25 quality threshold and the strictest error-elimination algorithm, was used for CDR3 identification, clonotype clustering and error correction. A nonparametric unseen species model with Euler transformation was used to estimate a lower bound on total TCR beta diversity. In-frame beta chains were kept once TCRdb had trimmed the public reads at Q25 with fastp and called clones with MiXCR. Rows are combined by CDR3 protein, so each entry shows the most common genes and DNA. These V and J calls originate from TCRdb's pipeline instead of the authors' own analysis. The sample table shows 1.8 million or so distinct CDR3 sequences, and around 40% are seen once. The ten largest account for 23% of the sample.

This sequence originates from a human donor in good health. The sample consisted of blood.

The CDR3 in this case is CSAGRASSYNEQFF. The DNA sequence reads TGCAGTGCGGGGCGGGCAAGCTCCTACAATGAGCAGTTCTTC. The rearranged chain carries TRBV20-1 and TRBJ2-1, with the D call perhaps TRBD1 or TRBD2, as 5 bases match in each case. The germline V gene (reference sequence) gives CDR1 as DFQATT and CDR2 as SNEGSKA. Inclusive of the bounding cysteine and phenylalanine, the CDR3 is 14 residues long. CDR3 DNA is the only sequence kept; it has 42 bases, read in frame from the first base. Between the V and J ends, shortened by 6 bases and 0 bases respectively, the junction contains 12 bases.